This T cell receptor (beta chain) was found in a study of CD8+ T cells in alopecia areata (dated 2018 in TCRdb). A note on the overall study: The study used high-throughput TCRbeta sequencing to examine T cell clonal expansion in alopecia areata, in both the C3H/HeJ mouse model and human patients. RNA was obtained with the PAXgene miRNA kit for fixed scalp, the miRNeasy kit for PBMCs, and the RNeasy kit for mouse skin. TCRbeta CDR3 regions were amplified by immunoSEQ multiplex PCR using 35 Vbeta forward and 13 Jbeta reverse primers. Scalp tissue and sorted CD4+ and CD8+ peripheral blood T cells from patchy and totalis/universalis alopecia areata patients and from healthy controls were covered by human TCRbeta sequencing. Clonality in the scalp was compared among normal scalp (n=4), patchy alopecia areata scalp (n=8), and alopecia totalis/universalis scalp (n=8). Paper-wide results and their limitations: Resident alphabeta T cells in normal human skin are also sequenced, complicating scalp TCR repertoire analysis, unlike mouse skin dominated by gammadelta T cells. Compared with mice, TCR sequences shared between patients were less clear, possibly partly because of HLA diversity across the patient population. Compared with normal scalp, lesional scalp had higher clonality and more expanded CD8+ clones, particularly in alopecia totalis/universalis, a pattern that suggests antigenic drive.

Concerning this clone itself: Its antigen remains undetermined. Base quality data are lacking; no much larger clone is found one base away.

The CDR3, cysteine through phenylalanine, is 15 amino acids long. Only the CDR3 DNA stays, 45 bases, in frame from base 1. V is reduced by 3 bases and J by 6 bases, leaving a spacing of 14 bases between them. From a lookup of the germline V gene (reference sequence), CDR1 and CDR2 are MNHEY and SMNVEV. Receptors were amplified or captured by the immunoSEQ multiplex PCR assay. RNA was extracted from all samples and reverse transcribed into cDNA, which served as template for TCR sequencing. First-strand cDNA was synthesized with SuperScript III using a 2:1 mix of oligo-dT and random hexamers. A synthetic immune receptor repertoire was used to gauge amplification bias, and whatever bias remained was removed computationally. Regarding the original processing steps: Raw reads were preprocessed for error removal, and CDR3 was defined according to IMGT conventions as running from the conserved cysteine to phenylalanine. Clonality was computed as 1 minus the Shannon entropy, with the entropy normalized by log2 of the number of productive unique TCRs. Whether each scalp clone was CD4 or CD8 was inferred by checking scalp TCRbeta sequences against the CD4 and CD8 repertoires from sorted blood. The immuneACCESS repertoire file appears here via TCRdb, limited to in-frame rearrangements. These files lack a portion of the clones; in checked studies, under half of the deficit traces to unresolved V genes, and the cause of the others is not known. V, J and clone size are those of that table, while D and trimming were read from the DNA. Here the sample has fewer than 150,000 clones; approximately 58% occur a single time. The top ten clones comprise approximately 3% of the sample.

PBMCs were isolated by density centrifugation and stained for CD3, CD4 and CD8, and CD4+ and CD8+ T cells were sorted on a FACSAria. Unaffected controls provided scalp biopsies and blood samples. Sequencing was carried out using CD4+ T cells sorted from blood. The receptor's source is a human donor in good health. The sequence is built from TRBV27 and TRBJ2-2, with the identity of the D gene unclear. The sequenced DNA: TGTGCCAGCAGTTTCATGAGCAGTCGATCCGGGGAGCTGTTTTTT. The translation is CASSFMSSRSGELFF.